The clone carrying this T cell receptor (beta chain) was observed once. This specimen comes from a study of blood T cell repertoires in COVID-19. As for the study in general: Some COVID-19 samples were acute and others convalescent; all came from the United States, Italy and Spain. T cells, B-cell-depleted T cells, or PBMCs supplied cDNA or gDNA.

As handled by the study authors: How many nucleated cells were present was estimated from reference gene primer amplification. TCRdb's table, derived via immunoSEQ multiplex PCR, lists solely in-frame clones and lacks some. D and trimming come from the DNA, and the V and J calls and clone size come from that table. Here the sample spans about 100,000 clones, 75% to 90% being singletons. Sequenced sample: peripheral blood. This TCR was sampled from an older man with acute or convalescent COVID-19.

CDR3 residues: CASTTLGGTPGYTF. CDR3 in DNA: TGTGCCAGCACTACTCTGGGGGGGACGCCTGGCTACACCTTC. The V call is TRBV6-5, the J call TRBJ1-2; maybe TRBD1 (5 bases). Trimming shortened V by 7 bases and J by 7 bases, and 19 bases separated the two germline ends. This CDR3 spans 14 amino acids. Germline V lookup: CDR1 MNHEY, CDR2 SVGAGI.